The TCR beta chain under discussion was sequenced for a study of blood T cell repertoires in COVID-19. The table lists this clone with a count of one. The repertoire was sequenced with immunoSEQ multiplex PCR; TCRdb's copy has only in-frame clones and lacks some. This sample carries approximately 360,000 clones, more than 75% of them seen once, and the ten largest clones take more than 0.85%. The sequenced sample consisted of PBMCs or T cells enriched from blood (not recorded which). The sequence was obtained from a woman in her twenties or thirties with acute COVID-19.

CDR3 DNA sequence: TGTGCCAAAGAGGTCCCGGGAGGCTATGGCTACACCTTC. Amino acid sequence: CAKEVPGGYGYTF. The chain uses TRBV2 and TRBJ1-2; no firm D call. Deletions cut 10 bases from V and 4 bases from J, with 16 bases between. CDR3 length: 13 residues. Germline V CDR1 and CDR2: SNHLY, FYNNEI.